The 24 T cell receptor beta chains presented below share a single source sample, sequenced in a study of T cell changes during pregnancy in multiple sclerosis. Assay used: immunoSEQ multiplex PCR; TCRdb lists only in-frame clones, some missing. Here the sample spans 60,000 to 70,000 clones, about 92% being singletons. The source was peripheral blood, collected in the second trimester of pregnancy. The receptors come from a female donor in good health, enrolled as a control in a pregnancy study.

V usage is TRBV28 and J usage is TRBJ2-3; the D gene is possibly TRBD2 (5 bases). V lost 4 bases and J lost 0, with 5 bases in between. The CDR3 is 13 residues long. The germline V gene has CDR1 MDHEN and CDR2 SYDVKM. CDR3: CASSWTSTDTQYF. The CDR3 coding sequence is TGTGCCAGCAGTTGGACTAGCACAGATACGCAGTATTTT.

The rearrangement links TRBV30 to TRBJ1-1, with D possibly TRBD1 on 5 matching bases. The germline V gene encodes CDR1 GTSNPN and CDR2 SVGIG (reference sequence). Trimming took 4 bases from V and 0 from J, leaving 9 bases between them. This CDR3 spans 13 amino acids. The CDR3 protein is CAWTRGVNTEAFF. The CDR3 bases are TGTGCCTGGACTCGGGGGGTGAACACTGAAGCTTTCTTT.

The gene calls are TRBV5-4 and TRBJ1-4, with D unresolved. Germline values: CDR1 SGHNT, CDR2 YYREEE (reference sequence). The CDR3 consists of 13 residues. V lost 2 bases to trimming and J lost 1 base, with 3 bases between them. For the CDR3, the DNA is TGTGCCAGCAGCTTCGGAACTAATGAAAAACTGTTTTTT. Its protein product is CASSFGTNEKLFF.

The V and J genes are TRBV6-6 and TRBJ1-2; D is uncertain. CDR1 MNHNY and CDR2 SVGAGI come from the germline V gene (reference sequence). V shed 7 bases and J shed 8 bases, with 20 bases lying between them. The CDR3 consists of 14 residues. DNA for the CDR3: TGTGCCAGCAATATGATAGCAGAGACTAGAGGCTACACCTTC. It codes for CASNMIAETRGYTF.

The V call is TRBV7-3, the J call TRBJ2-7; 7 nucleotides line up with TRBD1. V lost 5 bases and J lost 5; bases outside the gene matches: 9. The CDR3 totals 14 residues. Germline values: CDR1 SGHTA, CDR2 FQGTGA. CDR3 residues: CASSLGQPRDEQYF. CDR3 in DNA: TGTGCCAGCAGCCTGGGACAGCCCAGAGACGAGCAGTACTTC.

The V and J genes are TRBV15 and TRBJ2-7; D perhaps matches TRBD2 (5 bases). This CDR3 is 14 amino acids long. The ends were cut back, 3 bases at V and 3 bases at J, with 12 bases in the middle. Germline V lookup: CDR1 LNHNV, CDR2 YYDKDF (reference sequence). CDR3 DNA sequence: TGTGCCACCAGCAGCCCCGGTCGGGACTACGAGCAGTACTTC. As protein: CATSSPGRDYEQYF.

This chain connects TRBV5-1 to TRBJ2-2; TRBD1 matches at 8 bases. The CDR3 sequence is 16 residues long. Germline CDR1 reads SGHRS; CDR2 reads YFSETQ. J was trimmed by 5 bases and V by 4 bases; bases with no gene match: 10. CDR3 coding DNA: TGCGCCAGCAGCCCTAACCCAGGGGGCGCGACCGGGGAGCTGTTTTTT. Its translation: CASSPNPGGATGELFF.

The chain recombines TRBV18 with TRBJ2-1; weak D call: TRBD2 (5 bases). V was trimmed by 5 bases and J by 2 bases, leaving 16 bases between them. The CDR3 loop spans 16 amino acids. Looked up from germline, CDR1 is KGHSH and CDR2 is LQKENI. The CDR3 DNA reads TGTGCCAGCTCAGCTCCAATAGCGACCCCCTACAATGAGCAGTTCTTC. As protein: CASSAPIATPYNEQFF.

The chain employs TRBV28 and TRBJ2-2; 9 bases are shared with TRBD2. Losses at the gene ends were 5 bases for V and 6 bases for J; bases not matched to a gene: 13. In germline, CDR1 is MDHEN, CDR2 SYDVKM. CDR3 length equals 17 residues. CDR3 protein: CASSPLLGAGGAGELFF. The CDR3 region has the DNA TGTGCCAGCAGTCCCCTCTTGGGCGCGGGGGGGGCCGGGGAGCTGTTTTTT.

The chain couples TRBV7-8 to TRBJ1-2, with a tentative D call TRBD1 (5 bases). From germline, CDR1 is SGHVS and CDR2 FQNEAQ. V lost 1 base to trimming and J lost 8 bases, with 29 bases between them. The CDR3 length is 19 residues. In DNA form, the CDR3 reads TGTGCCAGCAGCTTAGTGCGGTTTAAGAAGGACAAGGGCCCCCTAGGCTACACCTTC. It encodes CASSLVRFKKDKGPLGYTF.

The CDR3 nucleotides read TGTGCCTGGAGGGACAGGGGGCGGACTGAAGCTTTCTTT. It encodes CAWRDRGRTEAFF. This chain links TRBV30 with TRBJ1-1, with 11 bases matching TRBD1. The trim removed 3 bases at V and 5 bases at J, leaving 2 bases unmatched. CDR3 length: 13 amino acids. Germline V gene sequence: CDR1 GTSNPN, CDR2 SVGIG (reference sequence).

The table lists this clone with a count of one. The CDR3 protein is CASSVVPTGTRGTRVAGELFF. Written as DNA, the CDR3 is TGTGCCAGCAGCGTAGTCCCCACCGGGACTAGGGGAACCAGGGTGGCCGGGGAGCTGTTTTTT. V and J are TRBV9 and TRBJ2-2; TRBD2 aligns across 8 bases. V trimming: 0 bases; J trimming: 6 bases; junction bases outside the gene matches: 22. Per germline, CDR1 SGDLS and CDR2 YYNGEE. The CDR3 has 21 residues.

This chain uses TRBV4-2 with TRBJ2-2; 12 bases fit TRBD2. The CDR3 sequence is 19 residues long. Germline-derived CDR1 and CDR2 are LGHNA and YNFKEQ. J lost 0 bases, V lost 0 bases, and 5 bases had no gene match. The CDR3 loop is CASSQDLASGGANTGELFF. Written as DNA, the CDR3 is TGTGCCAGCAGCCAAGATTTAGCTAGCGGGGGGGCGAACACCGGGGAGCTGTTTTTT.

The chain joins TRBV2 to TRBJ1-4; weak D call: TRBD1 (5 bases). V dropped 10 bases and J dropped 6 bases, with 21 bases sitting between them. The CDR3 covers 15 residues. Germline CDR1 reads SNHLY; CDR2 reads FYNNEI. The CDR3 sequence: CATRGWAGKDEKLFF. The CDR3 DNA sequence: TGTGCCACCCGGGGGTGGGCAGGGAAGGATGAAAAACTGTTTTTT.

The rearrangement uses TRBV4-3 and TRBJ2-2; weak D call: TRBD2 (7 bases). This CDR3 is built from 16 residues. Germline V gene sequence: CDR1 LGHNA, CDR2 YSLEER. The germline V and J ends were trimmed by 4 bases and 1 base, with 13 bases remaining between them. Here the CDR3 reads CASSRGGLQNTGELFF. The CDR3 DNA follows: TGCGCCAGCAGCCGAGGGGGACTACAGAACACCGGGGAGCTGTTTTTT.

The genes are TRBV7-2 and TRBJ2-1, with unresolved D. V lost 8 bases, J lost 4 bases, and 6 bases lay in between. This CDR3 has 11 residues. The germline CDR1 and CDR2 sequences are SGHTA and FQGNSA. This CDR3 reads CASEIYNEQFF. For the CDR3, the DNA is TGTGCCAGCGAGATTTACAATGAGCAGTTCTTC.

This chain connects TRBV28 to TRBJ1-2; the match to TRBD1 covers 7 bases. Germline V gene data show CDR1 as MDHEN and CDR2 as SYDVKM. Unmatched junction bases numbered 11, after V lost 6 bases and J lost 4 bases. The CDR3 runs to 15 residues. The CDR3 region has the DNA TGTGCCAGCAGGACAGGGACGGGCCTGGTCTATGGCTACACCTTC. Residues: CASRTGTGLVYGYTF.

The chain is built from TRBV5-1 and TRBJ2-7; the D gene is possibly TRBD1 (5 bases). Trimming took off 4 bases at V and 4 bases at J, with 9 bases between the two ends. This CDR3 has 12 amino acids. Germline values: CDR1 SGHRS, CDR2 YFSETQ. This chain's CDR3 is CASSQKGYEQYF. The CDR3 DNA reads TGCGCCAGCAGCCAAAAGGGGTACGAGCAGTACTTC.

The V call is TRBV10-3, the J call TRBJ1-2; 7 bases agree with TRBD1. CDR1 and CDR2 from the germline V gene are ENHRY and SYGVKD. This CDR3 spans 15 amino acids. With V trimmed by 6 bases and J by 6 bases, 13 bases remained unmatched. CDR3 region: CAISSGQATRDGYTF. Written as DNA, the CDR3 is TGTGCCATCAGCTCCGGACAGGCAACTCGGGATGGCTACACCTTC.

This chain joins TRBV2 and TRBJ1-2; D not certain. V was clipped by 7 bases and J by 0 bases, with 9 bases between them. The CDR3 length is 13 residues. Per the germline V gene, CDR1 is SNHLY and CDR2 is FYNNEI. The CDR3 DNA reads TGTGCCAGCACGAATTCAGCTAACTATGGCTACACCTTC. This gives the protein CASTNSANYGYTF.

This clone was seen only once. In DNA form, the CDR3 reads TGTGCCAGCAGCCCAGGGGCGGGAGTGGCAGATACGCAGTATTTT. It codes for CASSPGAGVADTQYF. The chain uses TRBV7-9 and TRBJ2-3; D is perhaps TRBD2 (7 bases). Germline V gene lookup returns CDR1 SEHNR and CDR2 FQNEAQ (reference sequence). Trimming took off 5 bases at V and 4 bases at J, with 16 bases between the two ends. The CDR3 runs to 15 residues. Based on the CDR3 plus reference TRBV7-9 and TRBJ2-3, the full variable domain is DTGVSQNPRHKITKRGQNVTFRCDPISEHNRLYWYRQTLGQGPEFLTYFQNEAQLEKSRLLSDRFSAERPKGSFSTLEIQRTEQGDSAMYLCASSPGAGVADTQYFGPGTRLTVL.

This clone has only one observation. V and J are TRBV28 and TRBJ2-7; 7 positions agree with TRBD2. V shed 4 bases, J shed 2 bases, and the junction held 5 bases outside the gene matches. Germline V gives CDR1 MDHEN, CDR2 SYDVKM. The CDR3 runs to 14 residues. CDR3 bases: TGTGCCAGCAGTTCTTGGGGGGGAGCCTACGAGCAGTACTTC. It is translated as CASSSWGGAYEQYF.

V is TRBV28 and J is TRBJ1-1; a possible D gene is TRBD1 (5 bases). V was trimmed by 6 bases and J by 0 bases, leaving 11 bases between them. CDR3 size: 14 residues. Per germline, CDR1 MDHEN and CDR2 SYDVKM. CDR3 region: CASSVTVMNTEAFF. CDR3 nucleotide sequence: TGTGCCAGCAGCGTGACAGTGATGAACACTGAAGCTTTCTTT.

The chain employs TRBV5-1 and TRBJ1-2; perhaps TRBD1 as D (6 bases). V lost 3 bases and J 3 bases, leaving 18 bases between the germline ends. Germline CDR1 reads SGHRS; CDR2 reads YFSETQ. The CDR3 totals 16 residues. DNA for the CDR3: TGCGCCAGCAGCTGGACGACAGGAGCGGATTACTATGGCTACACCTTC. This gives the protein CASSWTTGADYYGYTF. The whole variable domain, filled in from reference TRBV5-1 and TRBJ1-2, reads KAGVTQTPRYLIKTRGQQVTLSCSPISGHRSVSWYQQTPGQGLQFLFEYFSETQRNKGNFPGRFSGRQFSNSRSEMNVSTLELGDSALYLCASSWTTGADYYGYTFGSGTRLTVV.